One sample yielded the 11 T cell receptor beta chains listed below, sequenced in a study of CD8 T cells in Susac syndrome. RNA in amounts of roughly 0.45 to 1 ug was reverse transcribed with random hexamers. TCRdb called the immunoSEQ multiplex PCR reads again in MiXCR, with one record for every CDR3 protein. The table includes some 120,000 distinct CDR3 sequences, around 94% detected once. Material: CD4+ T cells from PBMCs. The receptor set was obtained from a human donor in good health.

This chain connects TRBV19 to TRBJ2-1; 8 positions agree with TRBD2. Germline CDR1 reads LNHDA; CDR2 reads SQIVND (reference sequence). The CDR3 runs 14 residues. V lost 9 bases, J lost 6 bases, and 10 bases stayed unmatched. CDR3 in DNA: TGTGCCAGCAGACCGGGACTAGGGCTCAATGAGCAGTTCTTC. Its translation: CASRPGLGLNEQFF.

The CDR3 sequence is CASSIDSAQGIGYGYTF. CDR3 bases: TGTGCCAGTAGTATAGATTCGGCACAGGGGATTGGCTATGGCTACACCTTC. V is TRBV19 and J is TRBJ1-2; 7 nucleotides line up with TRBD1. V lost 0 bases to trimming and J lost 4 bases; unmatched junction nucleotides: 11. Germline V gene sequence: CDR1 LNHDA, CDR2 SQIVND (reference sequence). This CDR3 has 17 residues. The full variable domain, its missing parts supplied by reference TRBV19 and TRBJ1-2, is DGGITQSPKYLFRKEGQNVTLSCEQNLNHDAMYWYRQDPGQGLRLIYYSQIVNDFQKGDIAEGYSVSREKKESFPLTVTSAQKNPTAFYLCASSIDSAQGIGYGYTFGSGTRLTVV.

The genes are TRBV29-1 and TRBJ1-1; tentative D call: TRBD1 (5 bases). Germline CDR1 is SQVTM and CDR2 is ANQGSEA. This CDR3 is 13 amino acids long. V shed 5 bases and J shed 4 bases, with 14 bases lying between them. The DNA of the CDR3 is TGCAGCGTTCAAAAGGACACCACCACTGAAGCTTTCTTT. Translation: CSVQKDTTTEAFF.

This clonotype was seen a handful of times. CDR3 residues: CASSHRAGNTIYF. CDR3 DNA sequence: TGTGCCAGTAGTCACAGGGCTGGAAACACCATATATTTT. The V and J genes are TRBV19 and TRBJ1-3; maybe TRBD1 (6 bases). The V gene's germline CDR1 is LNHDA and CDR2 SQIVND (reference sequence). The V end was cut by 5 bases, the J end by 2 bases, with 7 bases between. This CDR3 contains 13 residues.

The count of this clonotype is one. V usage is TRBV30 and J usage is TRBJ2-1, with TRBD1 identical over 9 bases. The CDR3 sequence is 17 residues long. Germline CDR1 reads GTSNPN; CDR2 reads SVGIG (reference sequence). Germline trimming cut 0 bases from V and 5 bases from J; bases unmatched to any gene: 11. The CDR3, as DNA: TGTGCCTGGAGTGTAGGTTCCGGGACAGGGCTCAACAATGAGCAGTTCTTC. Protein: CAWSVGSGTGLNNEQFF.

V and J are TRBV5-1 and TRBJ2-1, with 7 bases aligning to TRBD1. Per the germline V gene, CDR1 is SGHRS and CDR2 is YFSETQ. After removal of 3 bases from V and 9 bases from J, the junction contained 3 bases not matched to a gene. This CDR3 has 12 amino acids. The CDR3 sequence: CASSSPGGEQFF. CDR3 DNA sequence: TGCGCCAGCAGCTCTCCAGGGGGTGAGCAGTTCTTC.

V gene TRBV24-1 combines with J gene TRBJ2-5; D possibly corresponds to TRBD1 (5 bases). The ends were cut back, 4 bases at V and 2 bases at J, with 13 bases in the middle. The CDR3 runs 15 residues. Germline CDR1 is KGHDR and CDR2 is SFDVKD. CDR3 sequence: CATSERQLGQETQYF. In DNA form, the CDR3 reads TGTGCCACCAGTGAACGACAGCTCGGACAAGAGACCCAGTACTTC.

There are a few counts of this clonotype. The chain couples TRBV29-1 to TRBJ2-7, with D perhaps TRBD2 (5 bases). Trimming removed 0 bases at V and 0 bases at J, with 12 bases between. The germline CDR1 and CDR2 sequences are SQVTM and ANQGSEA. The CDR3 is 15 residues long. CDR3 DNA sequence: TGCAGCGTTGAAGATGGGCCGGGGAGCTCCTACGAGCAGTACTTC. This codes for CSVEDGPGSSYEQYF.

This clonotype was counted once. The chain couples TRBV9 to TRBJ1-4, with D possibly TRBD1 on 6 matching bases. This CDR3 has 15 residues. V shed 0 bases and J shed 7 bases, with 13 bases lying between them. The germline V gene has CDR1 SGDLS and CDR2 YYNGEE. CDR3 in DNA: TGTGCCAGCAGCGTAGCGGGGGGCCTACGTGAAAAACTGTTTTTT. Translated: CASSVAGGLREKLFF.

The chain employs TRBV20-1 and TRBJ2-7; D perhaps matches TRBD2 (6 bases). CDR3 length: 16 residues. The V gene lost 6 bases and the J gene lost 1 base, with 22 bases spanning the gap. Per the germline V gene, CDR1 is DFQATT and CDR2 is SNEGSKA (reference sequence). Written as DNA, the CDR3 is TGCAGTGCCTTAACGGGGATAGCGGCCACTTCCTACGAGCAGTACTTC. It encodes CSALTGIAATSYEQYF.

V and J are TRBV6-5 and TRBJ2-2, with unresolved D. This CDR3 contains 12 residues. V lost 7 bases and J lost 8, with 11 bases in between. Per germline, CDR1 MNHEY and CDR2 SVGAGI. CDR3 sequence reads: CASTLPGGELFF. The CDR3 DNA follows: TGTGCCAGCACCCTCCCCGGGGGGGAGCTGTTTTTT.